This T cell receptor (beta chain) was sequenced in a study of blood T cell repertoires in COVID-19. Turning to the study itself: Sites in the United States, Italy and Spain provided acute and convalescent COVID-19 samples.

Participants' reported clinical history set cohort assignment. The method was immunoSEQ multiplex PCR; TCRdb's version includes in-frame clones alone and lacks a portion of them. The sample lists 200,000 to 250,000 clones; around 90% were seen once. Germline V gives CDR1 MGHRA, CDR2 YSYEKL. V dropped 1 base and J dropped 4 bases, with 16 bases sitting between them. This CDR3 comprises 16 residues. This chain connects TRBV4-1 to TRBJ2-5, with D possibly matching TRBD2 (6 bases). The TCR sequence derives from a woman between 25 and 40 years old who had been exposed to COVID-19. Input material: PBMCs or T cells enriched from blood (not recorded which). CDR3: CASSQGPPGLSETQYF. CDR3 DNA: TGCGCCAGCAGCCAAGGACCTCCGGGACTTTCAGAGACCCAGTACTTC.